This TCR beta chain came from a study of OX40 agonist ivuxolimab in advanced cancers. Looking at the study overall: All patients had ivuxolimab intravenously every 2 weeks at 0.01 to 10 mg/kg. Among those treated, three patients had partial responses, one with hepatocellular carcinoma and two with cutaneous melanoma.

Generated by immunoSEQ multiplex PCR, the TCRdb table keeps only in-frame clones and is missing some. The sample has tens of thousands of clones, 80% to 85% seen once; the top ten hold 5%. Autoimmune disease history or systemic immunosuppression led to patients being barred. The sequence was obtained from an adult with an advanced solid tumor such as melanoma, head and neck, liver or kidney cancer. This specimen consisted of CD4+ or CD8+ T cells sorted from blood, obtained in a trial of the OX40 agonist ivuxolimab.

CDR3 sequence: CASRRQGADTEAFF. CDR3 nucleotides: TGTGCCAGCCGAAGGCAGGGGGCTGATACTGAAGCTTTCTTT. This rearrangement joins TRBV6-5 to TRBJ1-1; 8 nucleotides align to TRBD1. From germline, CDR1 is MNHEY and CDR2 SVGAGI. V shed 8 bases, J shed 5 bases, and the junction held 10 bases outside the gene matches. The CDR3 spans 14 residues.